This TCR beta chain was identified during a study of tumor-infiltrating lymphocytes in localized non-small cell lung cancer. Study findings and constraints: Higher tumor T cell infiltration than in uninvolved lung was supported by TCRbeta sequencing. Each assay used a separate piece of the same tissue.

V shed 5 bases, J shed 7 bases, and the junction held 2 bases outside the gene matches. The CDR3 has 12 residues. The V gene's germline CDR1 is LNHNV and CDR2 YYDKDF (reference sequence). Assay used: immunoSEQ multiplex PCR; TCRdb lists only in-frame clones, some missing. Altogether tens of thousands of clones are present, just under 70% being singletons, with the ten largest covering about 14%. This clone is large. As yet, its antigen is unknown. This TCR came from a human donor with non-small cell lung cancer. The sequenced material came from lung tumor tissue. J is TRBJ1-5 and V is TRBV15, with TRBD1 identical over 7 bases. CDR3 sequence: CATSHRGQPQHF. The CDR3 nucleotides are TGTGCCACCAGCCACAGGGGCCAGCCCCAGCATTTT. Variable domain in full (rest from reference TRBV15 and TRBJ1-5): DAMVIQNPRYQVTQFGKPVTLSCSQTLNHNVMYWYQQKSSQAPKLLFHYYDKDFNNEADTPDNFQSRRPNTSFCFLDIRSPGLGDTAMYLCATSHRGQPQHFGDGTRLSIL.